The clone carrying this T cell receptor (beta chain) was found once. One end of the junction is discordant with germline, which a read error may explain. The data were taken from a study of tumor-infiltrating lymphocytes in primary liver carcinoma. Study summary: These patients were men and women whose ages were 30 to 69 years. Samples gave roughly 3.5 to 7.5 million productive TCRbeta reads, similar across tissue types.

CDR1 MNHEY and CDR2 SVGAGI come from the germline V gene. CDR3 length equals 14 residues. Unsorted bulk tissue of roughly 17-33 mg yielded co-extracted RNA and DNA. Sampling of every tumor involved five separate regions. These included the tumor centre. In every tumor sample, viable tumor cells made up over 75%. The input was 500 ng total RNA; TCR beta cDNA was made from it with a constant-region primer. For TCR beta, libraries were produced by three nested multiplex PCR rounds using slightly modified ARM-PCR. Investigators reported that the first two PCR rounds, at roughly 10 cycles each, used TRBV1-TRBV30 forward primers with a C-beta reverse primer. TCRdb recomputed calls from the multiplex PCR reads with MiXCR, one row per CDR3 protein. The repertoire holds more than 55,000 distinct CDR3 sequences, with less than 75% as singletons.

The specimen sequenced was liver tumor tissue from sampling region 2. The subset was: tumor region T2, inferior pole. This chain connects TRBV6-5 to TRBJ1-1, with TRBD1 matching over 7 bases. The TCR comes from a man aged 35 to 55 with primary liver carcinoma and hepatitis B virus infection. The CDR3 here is CASSVDRVRSEVFF. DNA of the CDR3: TGTGCCAGCAGTGTCGACAGGGTTCGGAGTGAAGTTTTCTTT.